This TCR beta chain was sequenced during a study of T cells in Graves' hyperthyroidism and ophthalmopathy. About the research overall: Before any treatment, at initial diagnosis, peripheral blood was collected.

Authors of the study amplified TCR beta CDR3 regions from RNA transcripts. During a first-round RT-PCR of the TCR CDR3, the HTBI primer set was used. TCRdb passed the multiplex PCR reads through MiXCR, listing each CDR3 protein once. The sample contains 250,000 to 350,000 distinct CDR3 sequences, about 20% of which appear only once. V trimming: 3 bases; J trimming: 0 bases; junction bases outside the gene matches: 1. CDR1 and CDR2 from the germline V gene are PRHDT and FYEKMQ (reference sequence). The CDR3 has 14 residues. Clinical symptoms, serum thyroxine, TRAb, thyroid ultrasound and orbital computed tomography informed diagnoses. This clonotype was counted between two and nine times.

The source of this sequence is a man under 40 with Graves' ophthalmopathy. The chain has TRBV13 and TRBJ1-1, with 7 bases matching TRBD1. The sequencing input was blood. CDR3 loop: CASSFQGVNTEAFF. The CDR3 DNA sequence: TGTGCCAGCAGCTTCCAGGGGGTGAACACTGAAGCTTTCTTT. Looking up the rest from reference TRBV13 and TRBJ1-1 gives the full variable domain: AAGVIQSPRHLIKEKRETATLKCYPIPRHDTVYWYQQGPGQDPQFLISFYEKMQSDKGSIPDRFSAQQFSDYHSELNMSSLELGDSALYFCASSFQGVNTEAFFGQGTRLTVV.